Presented here are 30 T cell receptor beta chains from one specimen sequenced in a study of cytomegalovirus exposure and HLA in healthy donors (dated by TCRdb to the late 2010s). Library method: the immunoSEQ multiplex PCR assay. For the multiplex PCR, a mixture combining 60 forward primers for TCR Vbeta segments and 13 reverse primers for TCR Jbeta segments was used. This immuneACCESS table, as held by TCRdb, lists in-frame sequences with V and J called but not all clones. Of the missing ones, under half trace to an unresolved V gene in checked studies; the others have no known cause. In all, the sample holds under 150,000 clones, and 82% of those were seen once. The ten biggest clones cover 2.7% of the sample. The specimen was PBMCs. All receptors come from a boy younger than 10 in good health and CMV-seronegative.

The CDR3 region has the DNA TGTGCCAGCAGTTACGGGACTACGAACACTGAAGCTTTCTTT. This encodes CASSYGTTNTEAFF. The chain has TRBV6-5 and TRBJ1-1; maybe TRBD1 (5 bases). The length of the CDR3 is 14 residues. Germline loops: CDR1 MNHEY, CDR2 SVGAGI. V lost 2 bases and J lost 1, with 8 bases in between.

The V and J genes are TRBV18 and TRBJ2-3; TRBD2 matches at 7 bases. This CDR3 has 14 amino acids. Trimming at V came to 6 bases and at J to 4 bases, leaving 7 bases not matched to a gene. Per the germline V gene, CDR1 is KGHSH and CDR2 is LQKENI. The CDR3 sequence is CASSPGLEPDTQYF. The CDR3 DNA reads as TGTGCCAGCTCTCCTGGACTAGAACCAGATACGCAGTATTTT.

The chain uses TRBV28 and TRBJ1-2, with TRBD1 as a possible D gene (6 bases). Per the germline V gene, CDR1 is MDHEN and CDR2 is SYDVKM. Trimming pared 6 bases from V and 1 base from J, leaving 9 bases between. The CDR3 has 13 amino acids. As DNA, the CDR3 is TGTGCCAGCAGCCGGACAGTTAACTATGGCTACACCTTC. This gives the protein CASSRTVNYGYTF.

The chain links TRBV19 to TRBJ2-3; unclear D gene. CDR1 is LNHDA, CDR2 SQIVND, per germline (reference sequence). V was clipped by 6 bases and J by 2 bases, with 15 bases between them. The CDR3 is 15 amino acids. CDR3 sequence reads: CASSPRLGVTDTQYF. The CDR3 coding sequence is TGTGCCAGTAGCCCTAGGTTGGGTGTCACAGATACGCAGTATTTT.

DNA for the CDR3: TGTGCCAGCAGTGAGGCGAGGGCAGGGGGGAATGAAAAACTGTTTTTT. This codes for CASSEARAGGNEKLFF. This chain connects TRBV2 to TRBJ1-4; TRBD1 matches at 7 bases. The length of the CDR3 is 16 residues. V lost 3 bases to trimming and J lost 5 bases; unmatched junction nucleotides: 9. The germline gives CDR1 SNHLY, CDR2 FYNNEI.

J is TRBJ1-5 and V is TRBV19; 9 bases map to TRBD1. This CDR3 region has 14 residues. Germline lookup yields CDR1 LNHDA and CDR2 SQIVND (reference sequence). Trimming removed 6 bases from V and 7 bases from J; junction bases left unmatched: 7. CDR3 coding DNA: TGTGCCAGTAGGCTACAGGGGGCTTGGCAGCCCCAGCATTTT. The encoded protein is CASRLQGAWQPQHF.

This chain links TRBV15 with TRBJ1-1, with TRBD1 as a possible D gene (5 bases). The ends were cut back, 8 bases at V and 5 bases at J, with 27 bases in the middle. Germline V gene lookup returns CDR1 LNHNV and CDR2 YYDKDF (reference sequence). The CDR3 runs to 17 residues. The CDR3, as DNA: TGTGCCACCGGATTCCCGACGGCGGGACCCATGATGACTGAAGCTTTCTTT. Translation gives CATGFPTAGPMMTEAFF.

V usage is TRBV18 and J usage is TRBJ1-5, with a tentative D call TRBD1 (5 bases). The V end lost 1 base, the J end lost 7 bases, and 8 bases lay between the germline ends. Germline V gene lookup returns CDR1 KGHSH and CDR2 LQKENI. The CDR3 has 13 amino acids. This chain's CDR3 is CASSPRRGQPQHF. DNA of the CDR3: TGTGCCAGCTCACCACGGCGGGGGCAGCCCCAGCATTTT.

A few counts support this clone. The chain links TRBV5-4 to TRBJ2-1; 11 nucleotides agree with TRBD2. In germline, CDR1 is SGHNT, CDR2 YYREEE (reference sequence). V lost 2 bases, J lost 4 bases, and 2 bases stayed unmatched. The CDR3 is 15 residues long. The CDR3 loop is CASSLGTSGYNEQFF. Written as DNA, the CDR3 is TGTGCCAGCAGCTTAGGGACTAGCGGTTACAATGAGCAGTTCTTC.

The J gene is TRBJ2-1, the V gene TRBV7-2; TRBD2 agrees at 12 bases. The germline V gene has CDR1 SGHTA and CDR2 FQGNSA. There are 15 residues in the CDR3. J lost 15 bases, V lost 5 bases, and 14 bases had no gene match. The CDR3 region has the DNA TGTGCCAGCAGCCAAGCGAGATGGACTAGCGGGGATCGGTTCTTC. It specifies CASSQARWTSGDRFF.

This chain joins TRBV10-3 and TRBJ1-1, with 7 positions matching TRBD1. V lost 10 bases, J lost 10 bases, and 18 bases stayed unmatched. The germline V gene encodes CDR1 ENHRY and CDR2 SYGVKD. The CDR3 has 14 residues. CDR3 DNA: TGTGCCACGTACCCTACAGGGGCTTTAGATAGAGCTTTCTTT. Residues: CATYPTGALDRAFF.

The rearrangement uses TRBV25-1 and TRBJ2-3, with TRBD2 as a possible D gene (6 bases). This CDR3 has 13 residues. Per the germline V gene, CDR1 is MGHDK and CDR2 is SYGVNS. V lost 4 bases and J 9 bases, leaving 14 bases between the germline ends. The CDR3 is CASSAGGGETQYF. For the CDR3, the DNA is TGTGCCAGCAGTGCCGGGGGAGGAGAGACGCAGTATTTT. The whole variable domain, filled in from reference TRBV25-1 and TRBJ2-3, reads EADIYQTPRYLVIGTGKKITLECSQTMGHDKMYWYQQDPGMELHLIHYSYGVNSTEKGDLSSESTVSRIRTEHFPLTLESARPSHTSQYLCASSAGGGETQYFGPGTRLTVL.

The chain has TRBV19 and TRBJ1-2; 7 nucleotides line up with TRBD1. Germline CDR1 LNHDA, CDR2 SQIVND (reference sequence). Unmatched junction bases numbered 7, after V lost 5 bases and J lost 4 bases. The CDR3 is 14 amino acids. Written as DNA, the CDR3 is TGTGCCAGTAGTGTACAGGGGATAGTCTATGGCTACACCTTC. Protein sequence: CASSVQGIVYGYTF.

The J gene is TRBJ2-1, the V gene TRBV7-3; no firm D call. The CDR3 is 13 residues long. In germline, CDR1 is SGHTA, CDR2 FQGTGA. Trimming shortened V by 4 bases and J by 6 bases, and 10 bases separated the two germline ends. CDR3 region: CASSYTYSNEQFF. In nucleotides, the CDR3 is TGTGCCAGCAGCTACACCTACAGCAATGAGCAGTTCTTC.

This rearrangement joins TRBV7-8 to TRBJ1-5, with a tentative D call TRBD1 (6 bases). Germline lookup yields CDR1 SGHVS and CDR2 FQNEAQ. V was pared by 1 base and J by 4 bases, with 11 bases between. The length of the CDR3 is 15 residues. The CDR3 sequence is CASSLGWGPNQPQHF. DNA for the CDR3: TGTGCCAGCAGCTTAGGATGGGGGCCAAATCAGCCCCAGCATTTT.

V is TRBV7-2 and J is TRBJ2-2, with 8 bases matching TRBD2. Per the germline V gene, CDR1 is SGHTA and CDR2 is FQGNSA. CDR3 size: 16 residues. The V segment lost 2 bases and the J segment 4 bases; nucleotides outside the gene matches: 6. CDR3 amino acids: CASSLRRGVSTGELFF. CDR3 nucleotides: TGTGCCAGCAGCTTACGGCGGGGGGTCTCCACCGGGGAGCTGTTTTTT.

The chain uses TRBV27 and TRBJ2-2; D is unclear. Germline V gene data show CDR1 as MNHEY and CDR2 as SMNVEV (reference sequence). Trimming shortened V by 2 bases and J by 2 bases, and 9 bases separated the two germline ends. The CDR3 sequence is 15 residues long. The CDR3 region is CASSLRTANTGELFF. The CDR3 nucleotides read TGTGCCAGCAGTTTACGTACAGCTAACACCGGGGAGCTGTTTTTT.

The CDR3: CASSLGQSNQPQHF. The CDR3 DNA reads as TGTGCCAGCAGCTTAGGACAGTCGAATCAGCCCCAGCATTTT. This chain uses TRBV7-8 with TRBJ1-5; D is possibly TRBD1 (5 bases). Trimming removed 1 base at V and 4 bases at J, with 8 bases between. Germline assignment: CDR1 SGHVS and CDR2 FQNEAQ. The length of the CDR3 is 14 residues.

This clone was counted once. For the CDR3, the DNA is TGTGCCAGCAGCTTAGCTCCCGGACAGGATAATTCACCCCTCCACTTT. Encoded protein: CASSLAPGQDNSPLHF. This sequence joins TRBV7-8 and TRBJ1-6, with 7 positions matching TRBD1. The CDR3 is made up of 16 amino acids. V was pared by 0 bases and J by 5 bases, with 4 bases of the junction left unmatched. CDR1 and CDR2 (germline): SGHVS, FQNEAQ.

The chain couples TRBV19 to TRBJ2-2; 12 bases line up with TRBD2. The V gene's germline CDR1 is LNHDA and CDR2 SQIVND (reference sequence). The trim removed 3 bases at V and 0 bases at J, leaving 8 bases unmatched. The CDR3 is 19 amino acids. The CDR3 nucleotides read TGTGCCAGTAGTATGGGACTAGCGGGTTGGTCCCCGAACACCGGGGAGCTGTTTTTT. Translated: CASSMGLAGWSPNTGELFF.

The chain joins TRBV2 to TRBJ2-5, with 13 nucleotides matching TRBD2. The CDR3 loop spans 17 amino acids. Germline V gives CDR1 SNHLY, CDR2 FYNNEI. V lost 4 bases to trimming and J lost 5 bases; unmatched junction nucleotides: 10. The CDR3 DNA reads as TGTGCCAGCAGTGGACAACTAGCGGGGGGGTGGTTGGAGACCCAGTACTTC. This encodes CASSGQLAGGWLETQYF.

This clone occurred a few times. The genes are TRBV15 and TRBJ1-5; D possibly corresponds to TRBD1 (6 bases). The V end lost 0 bases, the J end lost 4 bases, and 10 bases lay between the germline ends. CDR1 is LNHNV, CDR2 YYDKDF, per germline (reference sequence). The CDR3 length is 15 residues. The CDR3 spells CATSRDRGKNQPQHF. CDR3 nucleotide sequence: TGTGCCACCAGCAGAGACAGGGGAAAGAATCAGCCCCAGCATTTT.

V gene TRBV19 combines with J gene TRBJ2-1, with TRBD2 matching 8 bases. CDR3 length equals 14 residues. Germline lookup yields CDR1 LNHDA and CDR2 SQIVND (reference sequence). Unmatched junction bases numbered 7, after V lost 8 bases and J lost 4 bases. The CDR3 reads CASGRLARYNEQFF. Written as DNA, the CDR3 is TGTGCCAGTGGAAGACTAGCGCGATACAATGAGCAGTTCTTC.

The CDR3 loop is CASSVSGSTDTQYF. The CDR3 bases are TGCGCCAGCAGCGTTAGCGGGAGCACAGATACGCAGTATTTT. The V call is TRBV5-1, the J call TRBJ2-3; 7 bases are a match to TRBD2. The ends lost 4 bases at V and 0 bases at J; junction bases unmatched: 2. This CDR3 contains 14 residues. CDR1 is SGHRS and CDR2 is YFSETQ in the germline V gene.

The J gene is TRBJ1-5, the V gene TRBV9; D might be TRBD1 (6 bases). The germline gives CDR1 SGDLS, CDR2 YYNGEE. V was clipped by 1 base and J by 6 bases, with 14 bases between them. There are 15 residues in the CDR3. The CDR3 DNA sequence: TGTGCCAGCAGCGTATCAGGGGCGCAGAGTCAGCCCCAGCATTTT. This gives the protein CASSVSGAQSQPQHF.

This clone was detected once. This chain connects TRBV29-1 to TRBJ2-6; D may be TRBD1 (6 bases). V gave up 3 bases and J gave up 2 bases, with 11 bases separating them. This CDR3 spans 15 amino acids. Germline loops: CDR1 SQVTM, CDR2 ANQGSEA. The CDR3 loop is CSVDEGGAGANVLTF. DNA of the CDR3: TGCAGCGTTGACGAAGGGGGAGCTGGGGCCAACGTCCTGACTTTC.

V gene TRBV5-5 combines with J gene TRBJ1-1; 8 nucleotides match TRBD1. This CDR3 is 13 amino acids long. The junction had 6 bases not matched to a gene; V was cut back by 6 bases and J by 5 bases. Germline V lookup: CDR1 SGHKS, CDR2 YYEKEE (reference sequence). DNA of the CDR3: TGTGCCAGCATCGGACAGGGAGGGACTGAAGCTTTCTTT. Translated, it gives CASIGQGGTEAFF.

J is TRBJ2-1 and V is TRBV7-6; TRBD2 aligns across 14 bases. V shed 4 bases and J 14 bases; nucleotides not matched to a gene: 7. Germline lookup yields CDR1 SGHVS and CDR2 FNYEAQ. The CDR3 has 14 amino acids. CDR3 residues: CASSSGTSGSGEFF. CDR3 coding DNA: TGTGCCAGCAGCTCCGGGACTAGCGGGAGTGGGGAGTTCTTC.

This sequence joins TRBV9 and TRBJ2-2; 8 bases align to TRBD1. Losses at the gene ends were 6 bases for V and 1 base for J; bases not matched to a gene: 8. From germline, CDR1 is SGDLS and CDR2 YYNGEE. The CDR3 has 16 amino acids. The CDR3 bases are TGTGCCAGCACCGACCCGGACAGGGAGAACACCGGGGAGCTGTTTTTT. It yields the protein CASTDPDRENTGELFF.

This clone has just one count. The chain is built from TRBV7-9 and TRBJ1-2, with a weak D call TRBD1 (5 bases). CDR3 length: 13 amino acids. CDR1 is SEHNR and CDR2 is FQNEAQ in the germline V gene (reference sequence). Between the trimmed V and J ends, which lost 5 bases and 8 bases, there was a span of 15 bases. The CDR3 is CASSQLGGRGYTF. CDR3 nucleotides: TGTGCCAGCAGCCAATTGGGGGGTCGGGGCTACACCTTC.